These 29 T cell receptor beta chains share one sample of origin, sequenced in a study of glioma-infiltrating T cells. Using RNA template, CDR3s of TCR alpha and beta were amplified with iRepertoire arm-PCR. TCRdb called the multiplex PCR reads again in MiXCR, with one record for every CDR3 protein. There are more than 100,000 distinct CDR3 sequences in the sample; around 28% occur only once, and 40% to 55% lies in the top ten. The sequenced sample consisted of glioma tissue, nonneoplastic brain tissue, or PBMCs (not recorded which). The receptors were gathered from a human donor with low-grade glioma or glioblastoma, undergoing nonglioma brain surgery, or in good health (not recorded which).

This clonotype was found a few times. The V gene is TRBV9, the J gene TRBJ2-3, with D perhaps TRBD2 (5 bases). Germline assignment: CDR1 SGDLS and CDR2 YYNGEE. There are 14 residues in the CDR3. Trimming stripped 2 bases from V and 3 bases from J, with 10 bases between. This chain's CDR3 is CASSVTSQTDTQYF. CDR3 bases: TGTGCCAGCAGCGTTACTAGTCAGACAGATACGCAGTATTTT.

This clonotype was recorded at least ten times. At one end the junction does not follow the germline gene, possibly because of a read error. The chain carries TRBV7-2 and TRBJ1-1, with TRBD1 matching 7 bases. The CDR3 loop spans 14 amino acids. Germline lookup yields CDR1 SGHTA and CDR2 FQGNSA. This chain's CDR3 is CASTLDRDRAEAFF. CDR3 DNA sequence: TGTGCAAGCACGCTTGACAGGGACAGAGCTGAAGCTTTCTTT.

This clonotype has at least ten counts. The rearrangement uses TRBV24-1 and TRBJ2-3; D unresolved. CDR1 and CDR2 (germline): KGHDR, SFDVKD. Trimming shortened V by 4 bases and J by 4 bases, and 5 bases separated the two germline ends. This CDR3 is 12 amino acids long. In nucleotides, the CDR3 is TGTGCCACCAGTGAGGCCGCAGATACGCAGTATTTT. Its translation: CATSEAADTQYF.

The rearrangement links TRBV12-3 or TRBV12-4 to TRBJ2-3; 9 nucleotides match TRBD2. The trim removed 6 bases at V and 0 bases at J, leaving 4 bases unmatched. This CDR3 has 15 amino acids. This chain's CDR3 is CASRLAGGSTDTQYF. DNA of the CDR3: TGTGCCAGCAGGTTGGCGGGGGGGAGCACAGATACGCAGTATTTT.

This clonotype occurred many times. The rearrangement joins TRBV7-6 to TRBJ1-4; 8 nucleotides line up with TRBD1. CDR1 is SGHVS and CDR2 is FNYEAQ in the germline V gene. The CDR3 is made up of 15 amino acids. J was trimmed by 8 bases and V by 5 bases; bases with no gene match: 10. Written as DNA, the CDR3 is TGTGCCAGCAGCCTAACCGGGACAGGCCCCGAAAAACTGTTTTTT. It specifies CASSLTGTGPEKLFF.

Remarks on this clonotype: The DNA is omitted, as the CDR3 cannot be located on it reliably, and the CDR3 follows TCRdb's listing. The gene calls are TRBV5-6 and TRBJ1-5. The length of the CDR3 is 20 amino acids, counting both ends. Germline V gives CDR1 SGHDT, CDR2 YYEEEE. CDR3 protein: CASSFYICSAYHGGNQPQHF.

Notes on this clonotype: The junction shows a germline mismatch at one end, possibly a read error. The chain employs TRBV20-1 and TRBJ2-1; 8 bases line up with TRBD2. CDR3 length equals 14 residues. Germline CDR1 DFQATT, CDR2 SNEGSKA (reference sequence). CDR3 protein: CSAIASGSYNEHFF. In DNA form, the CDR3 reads TGCAGTGCTATAGCCAGCGGGAGTTACAATGAGCATTTCTTC.

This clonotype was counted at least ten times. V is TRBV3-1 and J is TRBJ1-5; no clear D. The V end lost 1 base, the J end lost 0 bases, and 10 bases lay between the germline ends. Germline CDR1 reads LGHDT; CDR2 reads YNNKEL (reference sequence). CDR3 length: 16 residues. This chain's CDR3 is CASSQGTEYSNQPQHF. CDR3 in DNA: TGTGCCAGCAGCCAAGGGACGGAATATAGCAATCAGCCCCAGCATTTT. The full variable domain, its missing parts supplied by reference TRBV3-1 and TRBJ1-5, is DTAVSQTPKYLVTQMGNDKSIKCEQNLGHDTMYWYKQDSKKFLKIMFSYNNKELIINETVPNRFSPKSPDKAHLNLHINSLELGDSAVYFCASSQGTEYSNQPQHFGDGTRLSIL.

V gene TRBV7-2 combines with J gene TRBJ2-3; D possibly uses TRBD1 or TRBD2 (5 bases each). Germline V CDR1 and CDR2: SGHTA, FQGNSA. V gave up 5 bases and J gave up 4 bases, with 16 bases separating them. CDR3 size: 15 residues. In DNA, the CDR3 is TGTGCCAGCAGCGTTACAGGTCTGGGGGCAGATACGCAGTATTTT. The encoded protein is CASSVTGLGADTQYF.

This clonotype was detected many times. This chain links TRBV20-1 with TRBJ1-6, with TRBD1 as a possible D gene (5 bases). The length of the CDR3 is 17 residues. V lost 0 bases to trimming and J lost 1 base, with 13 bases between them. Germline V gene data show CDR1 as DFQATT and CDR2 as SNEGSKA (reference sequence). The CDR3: CSARDSAGRSYNSPLHF. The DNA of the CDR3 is TGCAGTGCTAGAGACTCGGCAGGGAGGTCCTATAATTCACCCCTCCACTTT.

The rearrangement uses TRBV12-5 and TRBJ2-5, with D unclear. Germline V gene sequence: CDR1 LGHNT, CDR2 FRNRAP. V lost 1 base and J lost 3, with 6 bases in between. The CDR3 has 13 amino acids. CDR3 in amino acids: CASGLGPEETQYF. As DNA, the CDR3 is TGTGCTAGTGGTTTGGGCCCGGAAGAGACCCAGTACTTC.

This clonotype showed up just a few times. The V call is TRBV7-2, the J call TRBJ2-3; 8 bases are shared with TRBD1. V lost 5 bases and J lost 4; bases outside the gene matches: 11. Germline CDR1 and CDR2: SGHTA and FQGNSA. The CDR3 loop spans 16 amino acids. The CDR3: CASSQNAGGAADTQYF. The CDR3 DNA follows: TGTGCCAGCAGCCAGAACGCAGGGGGCGCGGCAGATACGCAGTATTTT.

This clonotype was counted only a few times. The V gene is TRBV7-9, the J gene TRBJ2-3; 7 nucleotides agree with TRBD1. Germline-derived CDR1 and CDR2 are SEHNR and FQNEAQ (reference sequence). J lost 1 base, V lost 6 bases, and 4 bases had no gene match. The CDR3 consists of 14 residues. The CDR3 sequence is CASSSGTGTDTQYF. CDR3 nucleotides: TGTGCCAGCAGTTCCGGGACAGGCACAGATACGCAGTATTTT.

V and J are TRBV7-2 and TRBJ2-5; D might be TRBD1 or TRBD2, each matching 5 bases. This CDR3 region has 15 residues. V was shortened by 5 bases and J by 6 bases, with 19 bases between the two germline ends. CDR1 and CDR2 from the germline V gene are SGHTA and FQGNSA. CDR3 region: CASSQGTNQLQTQYF. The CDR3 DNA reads TGTGCCAGCAGCCAAGGGACCAATCAGTTACAGACCCAGTACTTC.

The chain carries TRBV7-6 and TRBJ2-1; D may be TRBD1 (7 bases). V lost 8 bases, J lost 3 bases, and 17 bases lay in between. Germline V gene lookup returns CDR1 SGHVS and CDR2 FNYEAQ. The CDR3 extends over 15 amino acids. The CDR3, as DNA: TGTGCCAGCCGCCCCCAGGGGGGCGTCTACAATGAGCAGTTCTTC. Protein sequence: CASRPQGGVYNEQFF.

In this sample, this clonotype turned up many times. The CDR3 loop reads CASSPGQGRNTIYF. The CDR3 coding sequence is TGTGCCAGCAGCCCAGGACAGGGGAGGAACACCATATATTTT. The chain combines TRBV7-2 with TRBJ1-3; TRBD1 agrees at 9 bases. In germline, CDR1 is SGHTA, CDR2 FQGNSA. V trimming: 5 bases; J trimming: 7 bases; junction bases outside the gene matches: 6. The CDR3 has 14 amino acids.

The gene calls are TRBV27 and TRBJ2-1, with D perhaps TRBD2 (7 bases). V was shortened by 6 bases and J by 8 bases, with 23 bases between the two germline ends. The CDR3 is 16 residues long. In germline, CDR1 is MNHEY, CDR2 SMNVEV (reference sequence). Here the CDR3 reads CASRGAEGGRLDEQFF. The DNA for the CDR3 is TGTGCCAGCAGGGGGGCGGAGGGGGGGCGTCTCGATGAGCAGTTCTTC.

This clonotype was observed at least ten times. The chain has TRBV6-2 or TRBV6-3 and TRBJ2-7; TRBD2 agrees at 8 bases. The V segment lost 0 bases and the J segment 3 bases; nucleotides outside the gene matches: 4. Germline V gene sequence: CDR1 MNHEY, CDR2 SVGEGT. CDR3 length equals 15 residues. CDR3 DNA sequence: TGTGCCAGCAGTTACTCGGCGGGGGGACGCTACGAGCAGTACTTC. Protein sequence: CASSYSAGGRYEQYF.

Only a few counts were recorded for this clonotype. CDR3 protein: CASKTQTGNEKLFF. CDR3 sequence (DNA): TGTGCCAGCAAGACTCAGACGGGAAATGAAAAACTGTTTTTT. The gene calls are TRBV2 and TRBJ1-4; D ambiguous. Trimming removed 7 bases from V and 5 bases from J, with 14 bases in between. The CDR3 is 14 residues long. CDR1 and CDR2 (germline): SNHLY, FYNNEI. The full variable domain, with the rest looked up from reference TRBV2 and TRBJ1-4, is EPEVTQTPSHQVTQMGQEVILRCVPISNHLYFYWYRQILGQKVEFLVSFYNNEISEKSEIFDDQFSVERPDGSNFTLKIRSTKLEDSAMYFCASKTQTGNEKLFFGSGTQLSVL.

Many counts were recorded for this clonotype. CDR3 nucleotides: TGCAGTGCTAGAGATCTGGACTGGAACACTGAAGCTTTCTTT. Its protein product is CSARDLDWNTEAFF. The chain uses TRBV20-1 and TRBJ1-1; D remains ambiguous. V lost 0 bases, J lost 1 base, and 9 bases lay in between. The CDR3 spans 14 residues. Germline V gene data show CDR1 as DFQATT and CDR2 as SNEGSKA (reference sequence).

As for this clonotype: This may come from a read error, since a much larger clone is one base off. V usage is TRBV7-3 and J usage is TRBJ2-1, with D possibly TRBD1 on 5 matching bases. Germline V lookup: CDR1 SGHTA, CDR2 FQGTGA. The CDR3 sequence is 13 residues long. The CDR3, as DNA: TGTGCCAGCGCCGAAGGGATGGACAATGAGGAGTTCTTC. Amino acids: CASAEGMDNEEFF.

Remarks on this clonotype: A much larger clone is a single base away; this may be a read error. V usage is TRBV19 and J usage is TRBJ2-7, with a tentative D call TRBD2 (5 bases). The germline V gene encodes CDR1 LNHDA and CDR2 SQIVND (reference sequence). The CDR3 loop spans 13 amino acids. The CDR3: CASSRSGAYERYF. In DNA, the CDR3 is TGTGCCAGTAGTAGGAGCGGAGCCTACGAGCGGTACTTC.

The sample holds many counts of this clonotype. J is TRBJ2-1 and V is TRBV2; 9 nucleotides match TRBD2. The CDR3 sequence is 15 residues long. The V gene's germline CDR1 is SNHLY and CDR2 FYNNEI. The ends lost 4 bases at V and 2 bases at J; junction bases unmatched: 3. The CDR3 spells CASSALAGAYNEQFF. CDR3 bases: TGTGCCAGCAGTGCGTTAGCGGGAGCCTACAATGAGCAGTTCTTC.

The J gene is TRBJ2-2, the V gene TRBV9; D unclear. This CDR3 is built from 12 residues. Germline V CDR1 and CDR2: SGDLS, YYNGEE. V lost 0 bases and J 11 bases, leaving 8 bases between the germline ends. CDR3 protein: CASSVAFGELFF. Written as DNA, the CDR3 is TGTGCCAGCAGCGTAGCGTTCGGCGAGCTGTTTTTT. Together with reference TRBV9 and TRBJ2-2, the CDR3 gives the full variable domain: DSGVTQTPKHLITATGQRVTLRCSPRSGDLSVYWYQQSLDQGLQFLIQYYNGEERAKGNILERFSAQQFPDLHSELNLSSLELGDSALYFCASSVAFGELFFGEGSRLTVL.

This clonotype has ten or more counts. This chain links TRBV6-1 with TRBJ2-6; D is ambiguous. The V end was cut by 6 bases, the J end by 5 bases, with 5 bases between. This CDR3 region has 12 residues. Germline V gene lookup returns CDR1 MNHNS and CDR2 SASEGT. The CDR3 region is CASRDRANVLTF. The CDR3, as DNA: TGTGCCAGCAGAGACAGGGCCAACGTCCTGACTTTC.

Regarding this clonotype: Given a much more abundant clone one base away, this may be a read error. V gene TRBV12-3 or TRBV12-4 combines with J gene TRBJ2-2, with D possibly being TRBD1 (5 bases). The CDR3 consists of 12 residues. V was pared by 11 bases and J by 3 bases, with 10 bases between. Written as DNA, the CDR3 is TGTGCCGTCGCGACAGACACCGGGGAGCTGTTTTTT. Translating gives CAVATDTGELFF.

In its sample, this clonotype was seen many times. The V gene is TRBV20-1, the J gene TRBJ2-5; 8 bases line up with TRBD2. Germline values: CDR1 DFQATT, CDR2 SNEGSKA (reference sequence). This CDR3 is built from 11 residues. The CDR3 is CSLTSEETQYF. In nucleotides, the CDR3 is TGCAGCCTGACTAGCGAAGAGACCCAGTACTTC.

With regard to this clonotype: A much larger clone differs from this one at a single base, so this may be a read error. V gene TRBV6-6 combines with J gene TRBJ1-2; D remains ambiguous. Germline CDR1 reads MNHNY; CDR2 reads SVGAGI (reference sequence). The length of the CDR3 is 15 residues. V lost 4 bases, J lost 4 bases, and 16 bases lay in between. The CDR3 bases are TGTGCCAGCAGTTGCTCGCAGAGACTCCGCTATGGCTACACCTTC. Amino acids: CASSCSQRLRYGYTF.

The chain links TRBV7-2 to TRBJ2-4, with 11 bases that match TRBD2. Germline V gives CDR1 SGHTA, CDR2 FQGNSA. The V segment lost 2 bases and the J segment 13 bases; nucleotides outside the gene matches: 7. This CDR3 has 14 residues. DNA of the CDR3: TGTGCCAGCAGCTTACCGACTAGCGGGGAAAAGCAGTACTTC. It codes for CASSLPTSGEKQYF. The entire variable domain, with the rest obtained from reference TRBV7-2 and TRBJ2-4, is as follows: GAGVSQSPSNKVTEKGKDVELRCDPISGHTALYWYRQSLGQGLEFLIYFQGNSAPDKSGLPSDRFSAERTGGSVSTLTIQRTQQEDSAVYLCASSLPTSGEKQYFGAGTRLSVL.